Below are 15 T cell receptor beta chains sequenced from a single sample in a study of cytomegalovirus exposure and HLA in healthy donors. Vbeta (60) and Jbeta (13) primers were used in the PCR. Measured with immunoSEQ multiplex PCR; TCRdb has only the in-frame clones, and not every one. The sample carries 140,000 to 150,000 clones, over 65% recorded once. The sequencing input was PBMCs. The receptors were gathered from a middle-aged man in good health and CMV-seropositive.

This chain uses TRBV12-5 with TRBJ1-1; D remains ambiguous. Trimming pared 1 base from V and 1 base from J, leaving 4 bases between. The length of the CDR3 is 13 residues. CDR1 is LGHNT and CDR2 is FRNRAP in the germline V gene. CDR3 nucleotide sequence: TGTGCTAGTGGTTTGGGCGGGAACACTGAAGCTTTCTTT. It is translated as CASGLGGNTEAFF.

Only one count was recorded for this clone. V and J are TRBV6-5 and TRBJ1-4; D remains ambiguous. CDR1 and CDR2 from the germline V gene are MNHEY and SVGAGI. The CDR3 has 15 residues. V was cut by 6 bases and J by 5 bases, with 16 bases left in between. Here the CDR3 DNA reads TGTGCCAGCAGGCCCAGCGGGAGACTAAATGAAAAACTGTTTTTT. Translation gives CASRPSGRLNEKLFF.

The rearrangement joins TRBV10-3 to TRBJ1-5; D unclear. The CDR3 is 13 residues long. The ends were cut back, 10 bases at V and 0 bases at J, with 10 bases in the middle. CDR1 and CDR2 (germline): ENHRY, SYGVKD. For the CDR3, the DNA is TGTGCCACCTCGGAGCGTAGCAATCAGCCCCAGCATTTT. Residues: CATSERSNQPQHF.

This clone showed up just once. The chain uses TRBV14 and TRBJ2-5; D call uncertain. CDR1 is SGHDN, CDR2 FVKESK, per germline. This CDR3 has 13 residues. The V end lost 1 base, the J end lost 2 bases, and 5 bases lay between the germline ends. CDR3 in DNA: TGTGCCAGCAGCCAAGGGGCGCAAGAGACCCAGTACTTC. Its protein product is CASSQGAQETQYF.

This clone was seen just once. The gene calls are TRBV5-7 and TRBJ1-2; TRBD1 aligns across 9 bases. TRBV5-7 is assigned to the ORF class and has an uncertain function. V shed 6 bases, J shed 5 bases, and the junction held 17 bases outside the gene matches. The length of the CDR3 is 17 residues. CDR3 sequence: CASTVNLTDRGTYGYTF. Written as DNA, the CDR3 is TGTGCCAGCACCGTGAACCTGACGGACAGGGGAACGTATGGCTACACCTTC.

The chain is built from TRBV28 and TRBJ1-5, with no clear D. CDR1 is MDHEN, CDR2 SYDVKM, per germline. CDR3 size: 15 residues. V was clipped by 6 bases and J by 0 bases, with 12 bases between them. CDR3 region: CASRREGYSNQPQHF. In DNA, the CDR3 is TGTGCCAGCAGACGGGAGGGTTATAGCAATCAGCCCCAGCATTTT.

The chain recombines TRBV28 with TRBJ2-7; 10 positions agree with TRBD1. Unmatched junction bases numbered 11, after V lost 6 bases and J lost 3 bases. The CDR3 runs to 16 residues. The germline CDR1 and CDR2 sequences are MDHEN and SYDVKM. CDR3 region: CASRPPPGQGFYEQYF. For the CDR3, the DNA is TGTGCCAGCAGGCCACCTCCGGGACAGGGGTTCTACGAGCAGTACTTC.

There are a few counts of this clone. The CDR3 bases are TGTGCCAGTAGTTTCGGACCGGGACAGAATGATCAGCCCCAGCATTTT. It is translated as CASSFGPGQNDQPQHF. The rearrangement links TRBV19 to TRBJ1-5; the match to TRBD1 covers 7 bases. The germline V gene encodes CDR1 LNHDA and CDR2 SQIVND (reference sequence). Trimming took 5 bases from V and 5 from J; bases not matched to a gene: 12. The CDR3 is 16 amino acids.

The rearrangement links TRBV10-1 to TRBJ2-7, with 9 bases fitting TRBD2. The germline CDR1 and CDR2 sequences are WNHNN and SYGVQD (reference sequence). This CDR3 comprises 18 residues. V lost 6 bases and J lost 5; bases outside the gene matches: 20. The CDR3 DNA follows: TGCGCCAGCAGCGTCTATCCCGTGGGGACGGCGGGAGGGAACGAGCAGTACTTC. As protein: CASSVYPVGTAGGNEQYF.

The chain couples TRBV4-1 to TRBJ1-2, with D unclear. The CDR3 loop spans 18 amino acids. V lost 6 bases to trimming and J lost 4 bases, with 27 bases between them. The germline V gene encodes CDR1 MGHRA and CDR2 YSYEKL. The CDR3 here is CASSRGPNRYGGGYGYTF. The CDR3 DNA reads TGCGCCAGCAGTCGAGGGCCTAACCGGTACGGAGGCGGCTATGGCTACACCTTC.

This rearrangement joins TRBV4-2 to TRBJ2-7; maybe TRBD1 (6 bases). The V end lost 3 bases, the J end lost 1 base, and 13 bases lay between the germline ends. This CDR3 contains 15 residues. The germline CDR1 and CDR2 sequences are LGHNA and YNFKEQ. In DNA form, the CDR3 reads TGTGCCAGCAGCCAGGTACCGGGACAATCCTACGAGCAGTACTTC. Amino acid sequence: CASSQVPGQSYEQYF.

J is TRBJ2-2 and V is TRBV7-2; a possible D gene is TRBD2 (5 bases). CDR3 length: 15 residues. From germline, CDR1 is SGHTA and CDR2 FQGNSA. V gave up 6 bases and J gave up 0 bases, with 11 bases separating them. The chain's CDR3 is CASSLVGTNTGELFF. As DNA, the CDR3 is TGTGCCAGCAGTCTAGTCGGGACGAACACCGGGGAGCTGTTTTTT.

The chain joins TRBV6-4 to TRBJ2-1; 13 bases map to TRBD2. Germline trimming cut 5 bases from V and 7 bases from J; bases unmatched to any gene: 5. CDR1 MRHNA and CDR2 SNTAGT come from the germline V gene. The CDR3 covers 15 residues. In DNA, the CDR3 is TGTGCCAGCAGTTCCGGGACTAGCGGGATGAATGAGCAGTTCTTC. This encodes CASSSGTSGMNEQFF.

This clone was seen only a few times. This sequence joins TRBV6-5 and TRBJ1-2; tentative D call: TRBD1 (5 bases). Between the trimmed V and J ends, which lost 0 bases and 2 bases, there was a span of 13 bases. Per germline, CDR1 MNHEY and CDR2 SVGAGI. The CDR3 consists of 16 residues. In DNA form, the CDR3 reads TGTGCCAGCAGTTACTCGAGGGGCGGGGGGAACTATGGCTACACCTTC. It yields the protein CASSYSRGGGNYGYTF.

This chain joins TRBV19 and TRBJ2-5; D perhaps matches TRBD2 (5 bases). CDR3 length: 14 residues. V was trimmed by 4 bases and J by 3 bases, leaving 12 bases between them. Germline V gene lookup returns CDR1 LNHDA and CDR2 SQIVND (reference sequence). This CDR3 reads CASSTRAGEETQYF. CDR3 in DNA: TGTGCCAGTAGTACGAGGGCCGGGGAAGAGACCCAGTACTTC.